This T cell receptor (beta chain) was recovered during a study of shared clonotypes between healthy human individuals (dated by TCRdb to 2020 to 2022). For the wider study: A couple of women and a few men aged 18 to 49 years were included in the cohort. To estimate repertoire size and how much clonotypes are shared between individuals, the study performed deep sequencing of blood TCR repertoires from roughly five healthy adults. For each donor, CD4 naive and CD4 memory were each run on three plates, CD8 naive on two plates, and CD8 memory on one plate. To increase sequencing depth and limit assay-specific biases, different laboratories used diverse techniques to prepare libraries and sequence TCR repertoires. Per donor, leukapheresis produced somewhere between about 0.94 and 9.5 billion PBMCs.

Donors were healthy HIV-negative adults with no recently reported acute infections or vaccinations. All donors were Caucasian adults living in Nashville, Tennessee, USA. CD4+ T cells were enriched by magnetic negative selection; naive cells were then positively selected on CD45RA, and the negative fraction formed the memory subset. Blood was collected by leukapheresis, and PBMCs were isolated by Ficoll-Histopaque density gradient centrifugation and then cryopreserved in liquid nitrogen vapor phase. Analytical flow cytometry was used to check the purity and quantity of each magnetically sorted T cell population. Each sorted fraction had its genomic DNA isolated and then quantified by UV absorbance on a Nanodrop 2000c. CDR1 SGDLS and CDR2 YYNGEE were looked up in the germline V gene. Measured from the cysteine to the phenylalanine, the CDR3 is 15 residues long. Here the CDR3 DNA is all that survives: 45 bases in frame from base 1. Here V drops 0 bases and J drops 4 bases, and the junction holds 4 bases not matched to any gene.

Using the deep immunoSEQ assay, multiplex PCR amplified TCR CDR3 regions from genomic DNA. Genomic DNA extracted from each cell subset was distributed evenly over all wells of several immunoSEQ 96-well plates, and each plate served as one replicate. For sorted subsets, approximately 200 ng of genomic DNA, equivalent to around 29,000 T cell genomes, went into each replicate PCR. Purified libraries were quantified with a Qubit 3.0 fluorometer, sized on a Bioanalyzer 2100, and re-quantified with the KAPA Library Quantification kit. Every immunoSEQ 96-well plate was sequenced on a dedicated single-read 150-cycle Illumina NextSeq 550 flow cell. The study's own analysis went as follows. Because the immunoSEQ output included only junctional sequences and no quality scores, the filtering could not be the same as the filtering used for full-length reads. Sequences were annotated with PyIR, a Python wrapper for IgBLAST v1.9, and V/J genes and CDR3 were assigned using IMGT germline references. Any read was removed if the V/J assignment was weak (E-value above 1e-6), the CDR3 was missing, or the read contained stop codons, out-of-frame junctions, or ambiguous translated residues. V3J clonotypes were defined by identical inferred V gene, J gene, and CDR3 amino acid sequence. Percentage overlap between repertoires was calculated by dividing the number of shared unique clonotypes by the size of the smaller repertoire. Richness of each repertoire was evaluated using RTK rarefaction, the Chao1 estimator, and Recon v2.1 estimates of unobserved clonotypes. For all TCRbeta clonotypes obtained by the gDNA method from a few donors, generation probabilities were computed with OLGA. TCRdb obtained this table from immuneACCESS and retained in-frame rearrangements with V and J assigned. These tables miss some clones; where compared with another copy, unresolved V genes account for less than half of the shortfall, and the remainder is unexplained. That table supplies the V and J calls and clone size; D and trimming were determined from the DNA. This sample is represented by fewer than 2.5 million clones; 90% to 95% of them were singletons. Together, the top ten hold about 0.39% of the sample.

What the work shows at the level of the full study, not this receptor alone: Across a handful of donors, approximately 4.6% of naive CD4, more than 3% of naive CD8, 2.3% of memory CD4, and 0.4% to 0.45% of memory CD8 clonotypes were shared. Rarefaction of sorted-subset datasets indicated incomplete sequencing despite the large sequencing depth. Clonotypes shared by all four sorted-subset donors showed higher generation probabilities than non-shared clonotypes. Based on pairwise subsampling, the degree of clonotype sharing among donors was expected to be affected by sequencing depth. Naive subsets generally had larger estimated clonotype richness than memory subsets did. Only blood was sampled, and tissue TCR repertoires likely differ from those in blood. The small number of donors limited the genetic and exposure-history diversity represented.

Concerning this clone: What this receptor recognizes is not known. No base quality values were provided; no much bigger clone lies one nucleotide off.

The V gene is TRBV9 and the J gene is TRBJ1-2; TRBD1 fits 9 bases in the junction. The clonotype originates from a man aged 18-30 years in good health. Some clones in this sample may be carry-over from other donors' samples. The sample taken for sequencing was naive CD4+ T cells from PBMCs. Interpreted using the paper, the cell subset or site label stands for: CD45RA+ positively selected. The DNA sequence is TGTGCCAGCAGCGTAGCTACAGGGGGCTTCTATGGCTACACCTTC. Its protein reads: CASSVATGGFYGYTF.